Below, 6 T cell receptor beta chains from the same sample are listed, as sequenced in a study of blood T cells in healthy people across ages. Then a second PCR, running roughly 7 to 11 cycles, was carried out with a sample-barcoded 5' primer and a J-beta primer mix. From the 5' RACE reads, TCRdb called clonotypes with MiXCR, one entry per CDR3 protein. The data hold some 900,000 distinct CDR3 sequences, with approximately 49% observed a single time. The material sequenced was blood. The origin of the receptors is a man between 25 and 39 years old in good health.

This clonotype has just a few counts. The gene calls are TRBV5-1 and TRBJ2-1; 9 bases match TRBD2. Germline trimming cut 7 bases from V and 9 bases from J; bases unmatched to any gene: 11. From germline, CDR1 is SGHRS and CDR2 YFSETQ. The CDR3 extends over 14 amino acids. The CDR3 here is CASYSGGTPLEQFF. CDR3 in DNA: TGCGCCAGCTATAGCGGGGGCACCCCCCTTGAGCAGTTCTTC.

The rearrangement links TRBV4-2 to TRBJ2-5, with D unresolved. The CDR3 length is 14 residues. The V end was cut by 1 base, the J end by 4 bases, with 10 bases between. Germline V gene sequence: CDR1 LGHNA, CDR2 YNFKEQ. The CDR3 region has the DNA TGTGCCAGCAGCCAAGTTAGCTACCCAGAGACCCAGTACTTC. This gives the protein CASSQVSYPETQYF.

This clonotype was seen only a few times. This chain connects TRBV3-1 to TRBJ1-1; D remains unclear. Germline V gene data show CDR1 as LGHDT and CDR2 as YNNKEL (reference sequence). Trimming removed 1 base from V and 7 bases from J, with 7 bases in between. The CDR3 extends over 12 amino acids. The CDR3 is CASSQVGGEAFF. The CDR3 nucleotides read TGTGCCAGCAGCCAAGTGGGCGGTGAAGCTTTCTTT.

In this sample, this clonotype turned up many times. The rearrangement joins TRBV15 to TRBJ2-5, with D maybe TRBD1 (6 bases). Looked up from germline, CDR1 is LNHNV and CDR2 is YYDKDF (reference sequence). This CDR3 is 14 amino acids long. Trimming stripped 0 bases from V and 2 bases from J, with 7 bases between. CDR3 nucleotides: TGTGCCACCAGCAGAGATAGGGGGCAAGAGACCCAGTACTTC. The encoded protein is CATSRDRGQETQYF.

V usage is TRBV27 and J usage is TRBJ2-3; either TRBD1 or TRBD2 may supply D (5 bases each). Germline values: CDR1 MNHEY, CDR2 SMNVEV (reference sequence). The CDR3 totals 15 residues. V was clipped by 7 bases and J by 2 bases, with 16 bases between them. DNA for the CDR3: TGTGCCAGCACCTCGAGGGGTTCCTCCACAGATACGCAGTATTTT. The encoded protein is CASTSRGSSTDTQYF.

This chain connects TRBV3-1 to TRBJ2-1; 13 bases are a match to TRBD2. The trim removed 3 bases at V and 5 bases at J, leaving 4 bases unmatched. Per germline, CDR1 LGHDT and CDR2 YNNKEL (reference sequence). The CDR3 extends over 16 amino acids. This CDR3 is CASSQAGTSGNNEQFF. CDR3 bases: TGTGCCAGCAGCCAGGCCGGGACTAGCGGGAACAATGAGCAGTTCTTC.